This T cell receptor (beta chain) was observed in a study of Ad26.COV2.S vaccination and SARS-CoV-2 variants. Notes on the study in general: Substantial post-vaccination breadth of spike-specific CD8+ and CD4+ T cell responses was reported.

Germline trimming cut 4 bases from V and 4 bases from J; bases unmatched to any gene: 8. The CDR3 is 15 amino acids. Looked up from germline, CDR1 is SGHRS and CDR2 is YFSETQ. Indicated treatment: roughly 18 received Ad26.COV2.S at low or high dose, single or two shots; 5 received placebo; per-sample allocation not given. Day 63 after the first injection of vaccine or placebo was the sampling time. An adult donor aged 18-55 years was enrolled in Boston. The protocol was immunoSEQ multiplex PCR, while the TCRdb copy is restricted to in-frame clones and leaves out a portion. This table has about 400,000 clones, about 89% appearing once. About this clone: Its target is not known.

This sequence originates from a person aged 18-65 years who received the Ad26.COV2.S COVID-19 vaccine or a placebo. This sample comprised peripheral blood, obtained in a trial of Ad26.COV2.S vaccine versus placebo. This chain uses TRBV5-1 with TRBJ2-1; 7 bases map to TRBD1. The DNA for the CDR3 is TGCGCCAGCAGCCCGGACAGGCCCGGGTACAATGAGCAGTTCTTC. Protein sequence: CASSPDRPGYNEQFF.